This TCR beta chain derives from a study of blood T cells in healthy people across ages. Broader study findings: PBMCs went unsorted, and a conclusive naive versus antigen-experienced comparison was therefore prevented.

The germline V gene has CDR1 SQVTM and CDR2 ANQGSEA. V lost 1 base, J lost 2 bases, and 8 bases lay in between. CDR3 length: 14 residues. To note about this clonotype: What it binds is not known.

A second PCR, run for about 7 to 12 cycles, used a sample-barcoded 5' primer plus a J-beta primer mix. A tag from a template-switch adaptor with 12 random nucleotides marked each cDNA molecule. Each CDR3 protein gets one entry after TCRdb re-called the 5' RACE reads with MiXCR. Of approximately 1.5 million distinct CDR3 sequences listed, about 31% are singletons. This TCR was sampled from a woman aged 25 to 39 in good health. The chain links TRBV29-1 to TRBJ2-2; tentatively, D is TRBD1 (6 bases). The sequencing input was blood. CDR3 sequence (DNA): TGCAGCGTTGAAGGGACAGCTAACACCGGGGAGCTGTTTTTT. Translation gives CSVEGTANTGELFF.